One T cell receptor beta chain is described in this entry. The sample originates from a study of T-cell memory formation after mild COVID-19. Germline CDR1 and CDR2: SGHDN and FVKESK. Trimming removed 4 bases from V and 5 bases from J; junction bases left unmatched: 12. The CDR3 runs 16 residues. TCRdb ran MiXCR on the 5' RACE reads and lists one entry per CDR3 protein. Here the sample spans under 300,000 distinct CDR3 sequences, around 8% being singletons. The chain couples TRBV14 to TRBJ2-5; 8 bases are shared with TRBD2. This sequence originates from a man between 18 and 35 years old who had mild COVID-19 (a few samples of this study predate the infection). Cell type and time point are not known. Sequenced sample: PBMCs or a T cell subset sorted from them (not recorded which). The CDR3 DNA reads as TGTGCCAGCAGCCCCCGACGGAGCGGGGGCGGGGAGACCCAGTACTTC. Translation gives CASSPRRSGGGETQYF.